These 16 T cell receptor beta chains were all obtained from the same sample, sequenced in a study of OX40 agonist ivuxolimab in advanced cancers. Assay: immunoSEQ multiplex PCR; the TCRdb copy retains only in-frame clones and omits some. The table lists tens of thousands of clones, around nine tenths of them singletons, with around 1.5% in the top ten. The input for sequencing was CD4+ or CD8+ T cells sorted from blood, taken in a trial of the OX40 agonist ivuxolimab. These receptors came from an adult with an advanced solid tumor such as melanoma, head and neck, liver or kidney cancer.

The chain uses TRBV5-1 and TRBJ2-3, with D maybe TRBD2 (6 bases). This CDR3 region has 17 residues. Trimming took off 4 bases at V and 3 bases at J, with 21 bases between the two ends. In germline, CDR1 is SGHRS, CDR2 YFSETQ. DNA of the CDR3: TGCGCCAGCAGCCCCGGGAGAGCCAATTTGGGGACAGATACGCAGTATTTT. It yields the protein CASSPGRANLGTDTQYF. The complete variable domain, with remaining parts taken from reference TRBV5-1 and TRBJ2-3, reads KAGVTQTPRYLIKTRGQQVTLSCSPISGHRSVSWYQQTPGQGLQFLFEYFSETQRNKGNFPGRFSGRQFSNSRSEMNVSTLELGDSALYLCASSPGRANLGTDTQYFGPGTRLTVL.

The rearrangement uses TRBV7-3 and TRBJ1-2; a possible D gene is TRBD1 (5 bases). The CDR3 is 15 residues long. The ends were cut back, 5 bases at V and 3 bases at J, with 16 bases in the middle. Germline V gene lookup returns CDR1 SGHTA and CDR2 FQGTGA. CDR3 protein: CASSPSPTAHYGYTF. The CDR3 bases are TGTGCCAGCAGCCCCAGCCCGACAGCCCACTATGGCTACACCTTC.

This CDR3 reads CASSPRGQGAVQYF. CDR3 coding DNA: TGTGCCAGCAGCCCGAGGGGGCAGGGGGCTGTGCAGTACTTC. The chain has TRBV11-3 and TRBJ2-7; 8 bases fit TRBD1. The CDR3 is 14 residues long. V lost 5 bases and J lost 9; bases outside the gene matches: 12. CDR1 and CDR2 (germline): SGHNT, YENEEA.

The chain recombines TRBV4-2 with TRBJ2-7; TRBD2 might be the D (5 bases). Germline loops: CDR1 LGHNA, CDR2 YNFKEQ. V was trimmed by 0 bases and J by 1 base, leaving 13 bases between them. The CDR3 totals 16 residues. CDR3 protein: CASSQDPEGVSYEQYF. As DNA, the CDR3 is TGTGCCAGCAGCCAAGATCCCGAGGGTGTATCCTACGAGCAGTACTTC.

Only a few counts were recorded for this clone. This chain links TRBV18 with TRBJ1-5; D remains ambiguous. Trimming took off 3 bases at V and 6 bases at J, with 15 bases between the two ends. The CDR3 is made up of 15 amino acids. The germline V gene has CDR1 KGHSH and CDR2 LQKENI. The CDR3 DNA sequence: TGTGCCAGCTCACCCACGGGCTTGGGTCCTCAGCCCCAGCATTTT. It codes for CASSPTGLGPQPQHF.

The chain recombines TRBV12-2 with TRBJ2-1; the D call in the table, TRBD2, was not verified against the DNA. TRBV12-2 is assigned pseudogene status. The CDR3 has 16 residues. This CDR3 reads CASRLVLRGGDNEQFF. The CDR3 DNA follows: TGTGCAAGTCGCTTAGTTCTGCGGGGGGGTGACAATGAGCAGTTCTTC.

This clone was recorded a few times. The chain uses TRBV29-1 and TRBJ1-2, with a weak D call TRBD1 (6 bases). The V and J ends lost 6 bases and 3 bases respectively, with 11 bases between them. The CDR3 runs 12 residues. CDR1 SQVTM and CDR2 ANQGSEA come from the germline V gene. CDR3 residues: CSVGTIYYGYTF. CDR3 in DNA: TGCAGCGTGGGGACAATTTACTATGGCTACACCTTC.

V usage is TRBV11-2 and J usage is TRBJ2-5; a weak D match, TRBD2 (6 bases). CDR1 and CDR2 (germline): SGHAT, FQNNGV. Trimming removed 1 base from V and 1 base from J, with 10 bases in between. CDR3 length: 15 amino acids. The CDR3 nucleotides are TGTGCCAGCAGCTTAGGGGGGACTGCCCAAGAGACCCAGTACTTC. It is translated as CASSLGGTAQETQYF. The full variable domain, completed using reference TRBV11-2 and TRBJ2-5, is EAGVAQSPRYKIIEKRQSVAFWCNPISGHATLYWYQQILGQGPKLLIQFQNNGVVDDSQLPKDRFSAERLKGVDSTLKIQPAKLEDSAVYLCASSLGGTAQETQYFGPGTRLLVL.

The chain recombines TRBV18 with TRBJ1-1, with D tentatively TRBD1 (6 bases). The CDR3 extends over 14 amino acids. Germline CDR1 and CDR2: KGHSH and LQKENI. V lost 3 bases and J lost 1, with 9 bases in between. The CDR3 coding sequence is TGTGCCAGCTCACCCGGACAGAAGAACACTGAAGCTTTCTTT. This codes for CASSPGQKNTEAFF.

This clone was observed a single time. This sequence joins TRBV7-9 and TRBJ2-2, with D possibly being TRBD2 (5 bases). CDR1 SEHNR and CDR2 FQNEAQ come from the germline V gene (reference sequence). The germline V and J ends were trimmed by 5 bases and 7 bases, with 20 bases remaining between them. The CDR3 is 16 amino acids. This CDR3 is CASSPPSTKRDGELFF. The CDR3 DNA is TGTGCCAGCAGCCCCCCCTCTACTAAGAGGGACGGGGAGCTGTTTTTT. The full variable domain, completed using reference TRBV7-9 and TRBJ2-2, is DTGVSQNPRHKITKRGQNVTFRCDPISEHNRLYWYRQTLGQGPEFLTYFQNEAQLEKSRLLSDRFSAERPKGSFSTLEIQRTEQGDSAMYLCASSPPSTKRDGELFFGEGSRLTVL.

This chain uses TRBV5-4 with TRBJ1-4; 8 bases are a match to TRBD1. CDR1 is SGHNT and CDR2 is YYREEE in the germline V gene (reference sequence). The V segment lost 4 bases and the J segment 8 bases; nucleotides outside the gene matches: 10. CDR3 length equals 15 residues. In nucleotides, the CDR3 is TGTGCCAGCAGCCGGAGCAGGGGGCTGGACGAAAAACTGTTTTTT. Translating gives CASSRSRGLDEKLFF.

V gene TRBV6-4 combines with J gene TRBJ1-5, with unresolved D. V dropped 4 bases and J dropped 2 bases, with 24 bases sitting between them. The germline V gene encodes CDR1 MRHNA and CDR2 SNTAGT. This CDR3 is 19 amino acids long. Written as DNA, the CDR3 is TGTGCCAGCAGTGCCCCCCGGCAGCCCCACCCTGGGCGCAATCAGCCCCAGCATTTT. Translated: CASSAPRQPHPGRNQPQHF.

CDR3 loop: CASSVIAGRYEQYF. The CDR3 DNA reads TGCGCCAGCAGCGTAATAGCGGGGAGGTACGAGCAGTACTTC. This chain uses TRBV5-1 with TRBJ2-7; the match to TRBD2 covers 8 bases. The trim removed 4 bases at V and 4 bases at J, leaving 7 bases unmatched. The CDR3 spans 14 residues. In germline, CDR1 is SGHRS, CDR2 YFSETQ.

The V gene is TRBV29-1, the J gene TRBJ2-1, with 9 bases lining up with TRBD1. The V and J ends lost 6 bases and 12 bases, in that order; junction bases with no gene match: 15. This CDR3 region has 14 residues. Per germline, CDR1 SQVTM and CDR2 ANQGSEA. Here the CDR3 reads CSVAGTGKGDGQFF. The CDR3 DNA is TGCAGCGTCGCCGGGACAGGGAAGGGTGATGGGCAGTTCTTC.

This clone was detected once. Other DNA sequences in this sample translate to the same CDR3. The V and J genes are TRBV6-5 and TRBJ1-1; D is ambiguous. Looked up from germline, CDR1 is MNHEY and CDR2 is SVGAGI. This CDR3 contains 14 residues. Trimming left V 1 base short and J 5 bases short, with 11 bases between. Here the CDR3 DNA reads TGTGCCAGCAGTTACTTAGACTCGGGGACTGAAGCTTTCTTT. This codes for CASSYLDSGTEAFF.

The chain has TRBV19 and TRBJ2-2; 10 nucleotides align to TRBD1. Germline loops: CDR1 LNHDA, CDR2 SQIVND (reference sequence). The CDR3 is 14 residues long. V dropped 4 bases and J dropped 6; count of bases not matched to a gene: 2. This chain's CDR3 is CASSSGQGAGELFF. CDR3 sequence (DNA): TGTGCCAGTAGTAGCGGACAGGGGGCCGGGGAGCTGTTTTTT.